This TCR beta chain appears in the sequencing data of a study of blood T cell repertoires in COVID-19. CDR3 length: 18 residues. The ends lost 2 bases at V and 2 bases at J; junction bases unmatched: 13. The germline V gene encodes CDR1 MNHEY and CDR2 SVGEGT. The repertoire was sequenced with immunoSEQ multiplex PCR; TCRdb's copy has only in-frame clones and lacks some. The sample comprises about 310,000 clones, over 75% of which are singletons, and 9.5% rests with the top ten. The chain combines TRBV6-2 or TRBV6-3 with TRBJ2-3; 7 bases fit TRBD2. Sequenced: PBMCs or T cells enriched from blood (not recorded which). The receptor was isolated from a woman aged 40 to 50 who had recovered from COVID-19. The CDR3 spells CASSYGPGLAANTDTQYF. CDR3 nucleotides: TGTGCCAGCAGTTACGGCCCTGGGCTAGCGGCCAACACAGATACGCAGTATTTT.